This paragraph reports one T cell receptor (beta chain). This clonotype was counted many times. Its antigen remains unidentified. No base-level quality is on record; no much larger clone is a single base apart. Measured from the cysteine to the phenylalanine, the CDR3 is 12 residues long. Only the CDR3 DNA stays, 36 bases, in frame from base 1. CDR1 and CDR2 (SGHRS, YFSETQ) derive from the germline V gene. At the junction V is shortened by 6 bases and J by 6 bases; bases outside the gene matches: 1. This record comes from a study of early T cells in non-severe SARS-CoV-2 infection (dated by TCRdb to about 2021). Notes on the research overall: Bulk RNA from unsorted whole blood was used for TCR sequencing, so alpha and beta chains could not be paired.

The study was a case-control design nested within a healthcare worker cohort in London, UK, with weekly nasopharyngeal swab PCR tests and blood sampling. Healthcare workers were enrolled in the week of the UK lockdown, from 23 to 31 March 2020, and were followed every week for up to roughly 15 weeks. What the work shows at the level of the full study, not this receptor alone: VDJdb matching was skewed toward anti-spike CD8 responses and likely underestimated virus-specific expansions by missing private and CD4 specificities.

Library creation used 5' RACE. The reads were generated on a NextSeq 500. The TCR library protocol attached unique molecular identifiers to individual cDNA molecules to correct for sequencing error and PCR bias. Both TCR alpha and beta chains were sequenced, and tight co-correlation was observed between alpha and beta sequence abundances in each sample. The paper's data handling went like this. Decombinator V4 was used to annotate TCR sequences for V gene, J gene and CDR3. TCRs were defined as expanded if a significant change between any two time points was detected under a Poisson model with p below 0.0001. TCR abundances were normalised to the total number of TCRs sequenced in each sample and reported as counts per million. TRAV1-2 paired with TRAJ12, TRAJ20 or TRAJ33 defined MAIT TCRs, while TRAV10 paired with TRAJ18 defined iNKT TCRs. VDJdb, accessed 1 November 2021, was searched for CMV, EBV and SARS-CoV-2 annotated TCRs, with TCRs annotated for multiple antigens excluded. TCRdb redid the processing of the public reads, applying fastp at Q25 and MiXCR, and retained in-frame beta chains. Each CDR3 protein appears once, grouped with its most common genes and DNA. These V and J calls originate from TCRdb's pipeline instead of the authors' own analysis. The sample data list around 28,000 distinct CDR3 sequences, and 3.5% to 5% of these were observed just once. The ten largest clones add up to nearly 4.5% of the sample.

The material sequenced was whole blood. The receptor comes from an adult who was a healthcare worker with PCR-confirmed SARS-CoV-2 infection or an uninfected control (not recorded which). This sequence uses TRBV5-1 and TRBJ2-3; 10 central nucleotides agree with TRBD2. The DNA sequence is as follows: TGCGCCAGCACTAGCGGGAGTGATACGCAGTATTTT. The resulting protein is CASTSGSDTQYF.